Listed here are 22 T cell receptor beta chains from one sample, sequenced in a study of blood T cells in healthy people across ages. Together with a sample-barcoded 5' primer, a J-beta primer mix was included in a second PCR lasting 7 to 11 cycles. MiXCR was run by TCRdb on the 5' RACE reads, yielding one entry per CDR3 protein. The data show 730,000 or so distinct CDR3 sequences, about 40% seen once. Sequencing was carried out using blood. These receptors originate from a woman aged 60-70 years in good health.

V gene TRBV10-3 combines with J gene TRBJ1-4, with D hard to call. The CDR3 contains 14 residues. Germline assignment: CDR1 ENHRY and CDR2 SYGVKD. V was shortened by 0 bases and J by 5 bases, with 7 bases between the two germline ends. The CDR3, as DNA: TGTGCCATCAGTGAGTCTTACGGGAATGAAAAACTGTTTTTT. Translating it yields CAISESYGNEKLFF.

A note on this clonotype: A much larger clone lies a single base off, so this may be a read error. The DNA for the CDR3 is TGTGCCAGCAGCTTAATAGCGGTTTACTACAATGAGCAGTACTTC. Protein sequence: CASSLIAVYYNEQYF. The chain joins TRBV7-9 to TRBJ2-1; D is perhaps TRBD2 (6 bases). With the DNA end fitting TRBJ2-7 better, the J assignment may be wrong. Germline V CDR1 and CDR2: SEHNR, FQNEAQ (reference sequence). This CDR3 contains 15 residues.

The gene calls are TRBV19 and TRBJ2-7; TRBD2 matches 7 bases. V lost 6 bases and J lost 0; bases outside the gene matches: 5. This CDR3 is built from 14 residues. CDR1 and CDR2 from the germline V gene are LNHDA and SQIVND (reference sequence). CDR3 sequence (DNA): TGTGCCAGTAGGTTGGCGGGAGACTCCTACGAGCAGTACTTC. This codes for CASRLAGDSYEQYF.

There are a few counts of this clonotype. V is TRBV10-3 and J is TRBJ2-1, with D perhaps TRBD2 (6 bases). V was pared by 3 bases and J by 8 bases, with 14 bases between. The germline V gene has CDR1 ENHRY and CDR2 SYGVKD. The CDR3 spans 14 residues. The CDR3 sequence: CAISEREFSDEQFF. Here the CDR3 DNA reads TGTGCCATCAGTGAACGGGAGTTTTCGGATGAGCAGTTCTTC.

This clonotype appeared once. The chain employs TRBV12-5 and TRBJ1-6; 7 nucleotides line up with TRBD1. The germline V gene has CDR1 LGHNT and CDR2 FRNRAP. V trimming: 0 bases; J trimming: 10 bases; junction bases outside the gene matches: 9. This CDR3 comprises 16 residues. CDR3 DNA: TGTGCTAGTGGTTTGGTATTTACAGGGGAAGGCTCACCCCTCCACTTT. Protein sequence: CASGLVFTGEGSPLHF.

CDR3 nucleotide sequence: TGTGCCAGTAGAGCTAGCGGGGGACACTACAATGAGCAGTTCTTC. Its protein is CASRASGGHYNEQFF. This rearrangement joins TRBV19 to TRBJ2-1; 10 positions match TRBD2. Germline V CDR1 and CDR2: LNHDA, SQIVND (reference sequence). V shed 6 bases, J shed 3 bases, and the junction held 5 bases outside the gene matches. The CDR3 is 15 residues long.

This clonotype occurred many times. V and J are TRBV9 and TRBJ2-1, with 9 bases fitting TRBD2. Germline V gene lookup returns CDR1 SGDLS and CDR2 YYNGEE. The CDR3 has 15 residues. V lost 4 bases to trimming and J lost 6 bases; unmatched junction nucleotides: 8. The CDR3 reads CASSPQRGAANEQFF. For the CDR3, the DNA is TGTGCCAGCAGCCCCCAGCGGGGGGCCGCCAATGAGCAGTTCTTC.

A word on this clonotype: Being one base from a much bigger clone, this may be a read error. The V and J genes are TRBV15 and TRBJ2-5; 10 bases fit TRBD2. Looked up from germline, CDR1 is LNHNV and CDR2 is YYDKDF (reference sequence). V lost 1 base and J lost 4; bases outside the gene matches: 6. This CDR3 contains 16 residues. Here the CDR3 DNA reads TGTGCCACCAGCAGAGGGCTAGCGGGGGAATCAGAGACCCAGTACTTC. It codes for CATSRGLAGESETQYF.

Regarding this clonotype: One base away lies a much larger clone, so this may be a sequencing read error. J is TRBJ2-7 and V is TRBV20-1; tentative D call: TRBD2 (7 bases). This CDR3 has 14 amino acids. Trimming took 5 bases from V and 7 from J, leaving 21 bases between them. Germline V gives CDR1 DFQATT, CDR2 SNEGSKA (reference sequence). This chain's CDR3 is CSAGLGGGIGEQYF. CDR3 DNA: TGCAGTGCTGGACTGGGCGGGGGCATCGGAGAGCAGTACTTC.

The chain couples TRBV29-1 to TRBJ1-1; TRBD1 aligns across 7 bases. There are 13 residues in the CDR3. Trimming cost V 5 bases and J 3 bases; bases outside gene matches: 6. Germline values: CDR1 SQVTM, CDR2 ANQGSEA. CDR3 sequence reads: CSVSGGADTEAFF. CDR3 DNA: TGCAGCGTTTCAGGGGGTGCGGACACTGAAGCTTTCTTT.

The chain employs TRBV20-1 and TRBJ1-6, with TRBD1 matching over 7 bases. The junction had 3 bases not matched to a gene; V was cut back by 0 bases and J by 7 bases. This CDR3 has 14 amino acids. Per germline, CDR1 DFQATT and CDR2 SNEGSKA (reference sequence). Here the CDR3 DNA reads TGCAGTGCTAGAGACGACAGGGCGAATTCACCCCTCCACTTT. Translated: CSARDDRANSPLHF.

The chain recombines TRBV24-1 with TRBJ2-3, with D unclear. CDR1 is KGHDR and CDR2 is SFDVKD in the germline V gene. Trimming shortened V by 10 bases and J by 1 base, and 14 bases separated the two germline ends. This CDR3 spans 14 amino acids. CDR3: CATASGSRTDTQYF. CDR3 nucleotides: TGTGCCACTGCCTCGGGCTCGCGCACAGATACGCAGTATTTT.

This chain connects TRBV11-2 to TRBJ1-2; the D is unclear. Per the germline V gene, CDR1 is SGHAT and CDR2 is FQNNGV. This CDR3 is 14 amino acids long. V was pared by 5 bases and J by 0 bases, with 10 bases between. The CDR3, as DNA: TGTGCCAGCAGCGCAGGTGCAGCTAACTATGGCTACACCTTC. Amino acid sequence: CASSAGAANYGYTF.

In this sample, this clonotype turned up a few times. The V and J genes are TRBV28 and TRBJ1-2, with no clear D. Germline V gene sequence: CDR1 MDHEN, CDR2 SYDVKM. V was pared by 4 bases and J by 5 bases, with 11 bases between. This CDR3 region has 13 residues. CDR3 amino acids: CASSWNPQYGYTF. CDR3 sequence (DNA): TGTGCCAGCAGTTGGAACCCCCAGTATGGCTACACCTTC.

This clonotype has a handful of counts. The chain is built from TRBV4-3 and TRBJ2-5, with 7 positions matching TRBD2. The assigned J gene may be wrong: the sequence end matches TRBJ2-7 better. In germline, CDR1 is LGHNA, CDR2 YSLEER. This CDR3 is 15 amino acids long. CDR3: CASSQEERDGYEQYF. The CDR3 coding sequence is TGCGCCAGCAGCCAGGAGGAGCGGGATGGCTACGAGCAGTACTTC.

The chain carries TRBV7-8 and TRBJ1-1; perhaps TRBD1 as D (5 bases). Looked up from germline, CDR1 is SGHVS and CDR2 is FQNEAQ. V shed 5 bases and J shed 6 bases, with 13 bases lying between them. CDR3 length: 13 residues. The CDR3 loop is CASSPRLQAEAFF. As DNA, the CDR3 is TGTGCCAGCAGCCCACGTCTACAGGCTGAAGCTTTCTTT.

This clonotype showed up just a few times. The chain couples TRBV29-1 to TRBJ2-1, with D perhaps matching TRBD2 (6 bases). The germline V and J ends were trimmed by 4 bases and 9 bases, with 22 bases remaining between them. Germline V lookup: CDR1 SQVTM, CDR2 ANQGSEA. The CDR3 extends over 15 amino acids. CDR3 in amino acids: CSVGWAGPGGGEQFF. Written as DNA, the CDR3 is TGCAGCGTTGGGTGGGCTGGGCCCGGGGGTGGTGAGCAGTTCTTC.

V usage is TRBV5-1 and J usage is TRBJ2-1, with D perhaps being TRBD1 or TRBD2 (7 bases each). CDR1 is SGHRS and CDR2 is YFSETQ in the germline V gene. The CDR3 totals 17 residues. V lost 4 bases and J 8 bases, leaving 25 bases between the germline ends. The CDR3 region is CASSQSKGRPGGDEQFF. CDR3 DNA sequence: TGCGCCAGCAGCCAGAGCAAAGGGCGGCCAGGGGGGGATGAGCAGTTCTTC.

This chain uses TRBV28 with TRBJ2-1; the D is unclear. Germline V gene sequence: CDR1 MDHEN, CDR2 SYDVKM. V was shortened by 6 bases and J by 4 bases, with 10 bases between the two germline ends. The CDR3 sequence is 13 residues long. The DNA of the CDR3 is TGTGCCAGCAGAGACTTAGCATACAATGAGCAGTTCTTC. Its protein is CASRDLAYNEQFF.

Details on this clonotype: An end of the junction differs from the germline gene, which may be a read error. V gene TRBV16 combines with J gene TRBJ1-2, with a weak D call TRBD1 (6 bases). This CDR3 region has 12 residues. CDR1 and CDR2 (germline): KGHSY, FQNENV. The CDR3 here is CACSGDIYGYTF. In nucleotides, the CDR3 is TGTGCCTGCAGCGGGGACATCTATGGCTACACCTTC.

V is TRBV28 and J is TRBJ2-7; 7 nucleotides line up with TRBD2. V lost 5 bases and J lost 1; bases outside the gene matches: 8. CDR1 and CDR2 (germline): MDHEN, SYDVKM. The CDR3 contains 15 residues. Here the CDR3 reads CASSPLGEGSYEQYF. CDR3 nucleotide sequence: TGTGCCAGCAGTCCCCTCGGGGAGGGGTCCTACGAGCAGTACTTC.

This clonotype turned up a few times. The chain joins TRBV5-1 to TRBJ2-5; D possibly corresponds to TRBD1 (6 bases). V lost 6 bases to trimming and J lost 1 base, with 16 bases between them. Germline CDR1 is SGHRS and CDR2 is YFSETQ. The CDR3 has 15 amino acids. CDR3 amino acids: CASTTNPGVQETQYF. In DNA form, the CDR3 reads TGCGCCAGCACCACTAACCCAGGGGTCCAAGAGACCCAGTACTTC.